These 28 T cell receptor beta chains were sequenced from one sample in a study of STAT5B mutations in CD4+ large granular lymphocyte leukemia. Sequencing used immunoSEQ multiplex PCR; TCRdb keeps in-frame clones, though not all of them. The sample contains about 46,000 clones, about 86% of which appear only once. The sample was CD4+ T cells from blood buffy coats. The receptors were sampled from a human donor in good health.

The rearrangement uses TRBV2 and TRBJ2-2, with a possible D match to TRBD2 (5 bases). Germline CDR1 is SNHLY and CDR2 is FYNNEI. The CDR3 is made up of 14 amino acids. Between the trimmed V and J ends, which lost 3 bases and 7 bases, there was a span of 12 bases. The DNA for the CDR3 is TGTGCCAGCAGTGAGTCTAGCATGGGCGGGGAGCTGTTTTTT. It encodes CASSESSMGGELFF.

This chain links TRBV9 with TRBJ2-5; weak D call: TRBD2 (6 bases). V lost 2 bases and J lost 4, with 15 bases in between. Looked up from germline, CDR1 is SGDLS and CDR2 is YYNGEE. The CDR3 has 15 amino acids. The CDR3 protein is CASSVRRGWGETQYF. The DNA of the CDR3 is TGTGCCAGCAGCGTGCGACGGGGGTGGGGAGAGACCCAGTACTTC.

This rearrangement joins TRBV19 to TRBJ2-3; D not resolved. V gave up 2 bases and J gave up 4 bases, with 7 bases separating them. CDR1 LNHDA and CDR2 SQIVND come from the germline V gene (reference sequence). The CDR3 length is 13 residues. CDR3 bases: TGTGCCAGTAGTATAAGTGGTGCAGATACGCAGTATTTT. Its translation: CASSISGADTQYF.

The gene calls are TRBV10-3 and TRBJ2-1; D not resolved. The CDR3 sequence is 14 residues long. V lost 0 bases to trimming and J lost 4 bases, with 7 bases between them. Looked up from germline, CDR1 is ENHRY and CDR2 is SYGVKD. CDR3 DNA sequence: TGTGCCATCAGTGAGTCCGGCAGATACAATGAGCAGTTCTTC. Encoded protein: CAISESGRYNEQFF.

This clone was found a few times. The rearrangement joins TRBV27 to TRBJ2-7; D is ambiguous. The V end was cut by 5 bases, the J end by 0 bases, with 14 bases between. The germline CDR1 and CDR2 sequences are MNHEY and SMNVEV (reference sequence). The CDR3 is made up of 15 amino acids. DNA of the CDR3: TGTGCCAGCAGTCTGAGAGACCCCTTCTCCTACGAGCAGTACTTC. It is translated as CASSLRDPFSYEQYF.

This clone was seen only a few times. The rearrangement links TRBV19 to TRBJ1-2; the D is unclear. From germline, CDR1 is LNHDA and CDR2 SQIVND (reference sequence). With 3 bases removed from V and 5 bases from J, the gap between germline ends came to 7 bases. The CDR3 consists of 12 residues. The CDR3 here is CASSIQSYGYTF. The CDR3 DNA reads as TGTGCCAGTAGTATCCAAAGTTATGGCTACACCTTC.

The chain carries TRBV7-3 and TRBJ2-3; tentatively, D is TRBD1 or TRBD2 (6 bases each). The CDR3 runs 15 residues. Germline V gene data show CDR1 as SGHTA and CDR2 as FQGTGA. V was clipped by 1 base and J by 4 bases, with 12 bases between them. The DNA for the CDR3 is TGTGCCAGCAGCTTAAGACTAGGGGGGCCAGATACGCAGTATTTT. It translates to CASSLRLGGPDTQYF.

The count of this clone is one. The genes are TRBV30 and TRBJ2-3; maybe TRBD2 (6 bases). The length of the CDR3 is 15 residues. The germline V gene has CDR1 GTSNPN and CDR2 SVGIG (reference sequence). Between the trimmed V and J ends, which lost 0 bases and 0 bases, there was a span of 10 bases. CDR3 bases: TGTGCCTGGAGTGTACTGGCGGGGAGCACAGATACGCAGTATTTT. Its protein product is CAWSVLAGSTDTQYF.

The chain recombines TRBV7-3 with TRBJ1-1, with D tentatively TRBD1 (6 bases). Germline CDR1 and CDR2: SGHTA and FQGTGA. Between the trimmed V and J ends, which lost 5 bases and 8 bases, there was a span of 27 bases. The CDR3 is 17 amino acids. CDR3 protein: CASSPGAWGGQTIEAFF. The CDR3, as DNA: TGTGCCAGCAGCCCAGGCGCATGGGGTGGACAGACTATCGAAGCTTTCTTT. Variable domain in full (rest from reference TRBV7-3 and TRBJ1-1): GAGVSQTPSNKVTEKGKYVELRCDPISGHTALYWYRQSLGQGPEFLIYFQGTGAADDSGLPNDRFFAVRPEGSVSTLKIQRTERGDSAVYLCASSPGAWGGQTIEAFFGQGTRLTVV.

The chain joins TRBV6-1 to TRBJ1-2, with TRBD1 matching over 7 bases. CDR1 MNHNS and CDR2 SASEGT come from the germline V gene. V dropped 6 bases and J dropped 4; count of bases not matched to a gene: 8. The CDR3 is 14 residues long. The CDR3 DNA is TGTGCCAGCAGAGGACCGGGACAGTTCTATGGCTACACCTTC. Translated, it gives CASRGPGQFYGYTF.

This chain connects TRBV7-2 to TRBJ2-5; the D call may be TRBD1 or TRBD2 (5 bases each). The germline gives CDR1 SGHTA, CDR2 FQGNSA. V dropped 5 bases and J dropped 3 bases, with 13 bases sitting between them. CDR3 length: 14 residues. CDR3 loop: CASSPGTAEETQYF. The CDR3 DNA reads TGTGCCAGCAGCCCTGGGACGGCCGAAGAGACCCAGTACTTC.

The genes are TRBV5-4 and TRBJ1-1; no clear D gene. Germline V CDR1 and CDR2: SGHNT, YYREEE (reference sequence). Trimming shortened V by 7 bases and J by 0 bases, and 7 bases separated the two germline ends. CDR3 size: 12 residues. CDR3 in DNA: TGTGCCAGCGCAAAAATGAACACTGAAGCTTTCTTT. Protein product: CASAKMNTEAFF. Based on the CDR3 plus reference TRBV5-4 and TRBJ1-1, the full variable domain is ETGVTQSPTHLIKTRGQQVTLRCSSQSGHNTVSWYQQALGQGPQFIFQYYREEENGRGNFPPRFSGLQFPNYSSELNVNALELDDSALYLCASAKMNTEAFFGQGTRLTVV.

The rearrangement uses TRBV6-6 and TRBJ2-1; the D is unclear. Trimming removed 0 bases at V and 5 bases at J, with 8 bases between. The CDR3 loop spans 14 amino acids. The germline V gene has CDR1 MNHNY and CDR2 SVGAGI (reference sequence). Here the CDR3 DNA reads TGTGCCAGCAGTTACTCCTGGAACGACAATGAGCAGTTCTTC. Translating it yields CASSYSWNDNEQFF.

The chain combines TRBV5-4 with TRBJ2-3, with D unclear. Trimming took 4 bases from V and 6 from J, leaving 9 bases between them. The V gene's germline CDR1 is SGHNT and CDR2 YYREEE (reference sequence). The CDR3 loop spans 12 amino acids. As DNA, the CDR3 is TGTGCCAGCAGCCCTCGCAGGGATACGCAGTATTTT. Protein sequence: CASSPRRDTQYF.

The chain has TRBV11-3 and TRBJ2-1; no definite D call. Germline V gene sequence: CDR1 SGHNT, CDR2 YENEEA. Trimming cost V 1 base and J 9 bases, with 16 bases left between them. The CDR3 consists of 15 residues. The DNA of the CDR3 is TGTGCCAGCAGCTTAGTACCACCCACGTCCATTGAGCAGTTCTTC. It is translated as CASSLVPPTSIEQFF. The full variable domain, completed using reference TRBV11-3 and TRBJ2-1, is EAGVVQSPRYKIIEKKQPVAFWCNPISGHNTLYWYLQNLGQGPELLIRYENEEAVDDSQLPKDRFSAERLKGVDSTLKIQPAELGDSAVYLCASSLVPPTSIEQFFGPGTRLTVL.

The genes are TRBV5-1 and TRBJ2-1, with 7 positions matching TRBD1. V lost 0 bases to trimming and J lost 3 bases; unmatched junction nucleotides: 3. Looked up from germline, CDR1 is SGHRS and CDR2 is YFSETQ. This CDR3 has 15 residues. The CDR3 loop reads CASSLEGGSYNEQFF. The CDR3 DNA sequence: TGCGCCAGCAGCTTGGAAGGGGGCAGCTACAATGAGCAGTTCTTC.

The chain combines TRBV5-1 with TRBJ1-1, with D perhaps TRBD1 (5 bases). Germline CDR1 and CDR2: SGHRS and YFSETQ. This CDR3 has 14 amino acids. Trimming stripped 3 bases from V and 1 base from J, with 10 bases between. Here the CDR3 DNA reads TGCGCCAGCAGCTCCCTCGGGGCGAACACTGAAGCTTTCTTT. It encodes CASSSLGANTEAFF.

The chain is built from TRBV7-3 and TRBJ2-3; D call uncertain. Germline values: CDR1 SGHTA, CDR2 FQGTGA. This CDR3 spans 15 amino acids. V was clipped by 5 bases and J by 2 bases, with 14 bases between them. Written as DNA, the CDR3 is TGTGCCAGCAGCCAAACACCAGAACACACAGATACGCAGTATTTT. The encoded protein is CASSQTPEHTDTQYF.

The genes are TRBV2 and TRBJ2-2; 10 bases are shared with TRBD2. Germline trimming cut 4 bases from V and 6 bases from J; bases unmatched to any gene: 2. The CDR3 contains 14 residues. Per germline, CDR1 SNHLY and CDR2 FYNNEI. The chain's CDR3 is CASSGLAGAGELFF. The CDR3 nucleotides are TGTGCCAGCAGTGGTCTAGCGGGAGCCGGGGAGCTGTTTTTT.

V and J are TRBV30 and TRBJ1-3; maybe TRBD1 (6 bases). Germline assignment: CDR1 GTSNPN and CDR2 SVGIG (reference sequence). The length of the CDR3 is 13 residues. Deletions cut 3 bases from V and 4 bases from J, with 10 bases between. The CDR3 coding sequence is TGTGCCTGGAGCCCTACAGGGGGAAACACCATATATTTT. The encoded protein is CAWSPTGGNTIYF.

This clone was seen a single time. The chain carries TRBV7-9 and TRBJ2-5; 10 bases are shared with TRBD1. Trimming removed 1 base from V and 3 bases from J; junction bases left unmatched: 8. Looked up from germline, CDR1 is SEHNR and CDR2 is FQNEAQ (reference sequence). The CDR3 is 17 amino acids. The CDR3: CASSLDFVGTGEETQYF. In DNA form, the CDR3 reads TGTGCCAGCAGCTTAGATTTCGTGGGGACAGGGGAAGAGACCCAGTACTTC. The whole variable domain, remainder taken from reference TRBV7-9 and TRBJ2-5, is DTGVSQNPRHKITKRGQNVTFRCDPISEHNRLYWYRQTLGQGPEFLTYFQNEAQLEKSRLLSDRFSAERPKGSFSTLEIQRTEQGDSAMYLCASSLDFVGTGEETQYFGPGTRLLVL.

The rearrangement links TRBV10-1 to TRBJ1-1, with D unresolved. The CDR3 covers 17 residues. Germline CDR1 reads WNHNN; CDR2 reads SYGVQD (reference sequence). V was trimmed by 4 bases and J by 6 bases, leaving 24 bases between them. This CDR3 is CASSGTLDRGFRAEAFF. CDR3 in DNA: TGCGCCAGCAGTGGGACTTTGGACCGGGGATTTCGGGCTGAAGCTTTCTTT.

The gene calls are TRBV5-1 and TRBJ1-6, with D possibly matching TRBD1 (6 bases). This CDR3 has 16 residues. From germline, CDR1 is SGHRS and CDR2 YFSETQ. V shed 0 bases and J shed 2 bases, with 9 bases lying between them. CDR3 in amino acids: CASSLAGTTYNSPLHF. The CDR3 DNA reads TGCGCCAGCAGCTTGGCCGGGACAACCTATAATTCACCCCTCCACTTT.

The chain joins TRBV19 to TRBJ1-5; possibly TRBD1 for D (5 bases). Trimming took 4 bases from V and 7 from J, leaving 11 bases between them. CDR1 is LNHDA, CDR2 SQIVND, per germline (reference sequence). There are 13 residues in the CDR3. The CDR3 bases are TGTGCCAGTAGTACGGCAGGGCGGCAGCCCCAGCATTTT. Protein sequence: CASSTAGRQPQHF. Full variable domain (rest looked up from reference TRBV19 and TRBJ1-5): DGGITQSPKYLFRKEGQNVTLSCEQNLNHDAMYWYRQDPGQGLRLIYYSQIVNDFQKGDIAEGYSVSREKKESFPLTVTSAQKNPTAFYLCASSTAGRQPQHFGDGTRLSIL.

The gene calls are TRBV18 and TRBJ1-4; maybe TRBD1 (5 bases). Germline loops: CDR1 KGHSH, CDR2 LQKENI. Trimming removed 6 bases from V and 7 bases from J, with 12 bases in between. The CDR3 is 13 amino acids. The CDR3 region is CASSPGQGEKLFF. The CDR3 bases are TGTGCCAGCTCGCCGGGGCAGGGTGAAAAACTGTTTTTT.

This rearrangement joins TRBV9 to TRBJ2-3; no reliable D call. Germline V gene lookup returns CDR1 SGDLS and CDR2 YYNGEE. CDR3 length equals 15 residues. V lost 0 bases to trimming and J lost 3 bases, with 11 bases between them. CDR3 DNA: TGTGCCAGCAGCGTAGATACGGCCAGTACAGATACGCAGTATTTT. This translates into CASSVDTASTDTQYF.

As DNA, the CDR3 is TGCAGCGTGGAACAGGGGGCTGATGAAAAACTGTTTTTT. Protein: CSVEQGADEKLFF. V usage is TRBV29-1 and J usage is TRBJ1-4, with TRBD1 matching 9 bases. Germline CDR1 reads SQVTM; CDR2 reads ANQGSEA. J gave up 6 bases and V 6 bases, and 5 bases lay outside the gene matches. The CDR3 contains 13 residues.

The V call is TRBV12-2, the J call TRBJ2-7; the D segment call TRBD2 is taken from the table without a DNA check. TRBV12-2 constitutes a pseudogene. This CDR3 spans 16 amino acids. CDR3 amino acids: CASRLVNEREFYEQYF. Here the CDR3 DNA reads TGTGCAAGTCGCTTAGTAAACGAGCGGGAGTTCTACGAGCAGTACTTC.